This passage covers 2 T cell receptor beta chains from one sample sequenced in a study of graft-versus-host responses after intestinal transplantation. Sequencing was performed with immunoSEQ multiplex PCR; in TCRdb, only in-frame clones are kept and a portion is missing. In the table there are some 140,000 clones, just over 90% of which are singletons. Antigens for these TCRs are unknown. The sequences come from unstimulated CD4+ T cells sorted from spleen or lymph node cells, collected before intestinal transplant. The receptors were gathered from a human donor who received an intestinal transplant.

This chain uses TRBV11-2 with TRBJ2-1; unclear D gene. This CDR3 has 14 amino acids. The germline V and J ends were trimmed by 10 bases and 1 base, with 14 bases remaining between them. Germline assignment: CDR1 SGHAT and CDR2 FQNNGV. The CDR3 loop reads CATSPMGSYNEQFF. CDR3 DNA sequence: TGTGCCACTTCACCGATGGGGTCCTACAATGAGCAGTTCTTC.

This chain links TRBV7-6 with TRBJ2-1; 7 nucleotides match TRBD1. V gave up 5 bases and J gave up 7 bases; unmatched junction bases: 8. Germline CDR1 and CDR2: SGHVS and FNYEAQ. The CDR3 extends over 14 amino acids. The DNA of the CDR3 is TGTGCCAGCAGCCTTCAGACAGGGAGAAATGAGCAGTTCTTC. It yields the protein CASSLQTGRNEQFF. The full variable domain, with the rest looked up from reference TRBV7-6 and TRBJ2-1, is GAGVSQSPRYKVTKRGQDVALRCDPISGHVSLYWYRQALGQGPEFLTYFNYEAQQDKSGLPNDRFSAERPEGSISTLTIQRTEQRDSAMYRCASSLQTGRNEQFFGPGTRLTVL.